The present T cell receptor (beta chain) was sequenced within a study of T-cell memory formation after mild COVID-19 (dated by TCRdb to 2020 to 2022). Concerning the study at large: TCR sequence clusters from the two donors were largely donor specific. In two donors, T-cell clones that expanded and contracted after mild COVID-19 were tracked by sequencing TCRalpha and TCRbeta repertoires over time. The cohort comprised two young, previously healthy adult volunteers, one female and one male.

About this clonotype itself: Its target antigen remains unknown. No base-level quality is on record; no much larger clone is a single base apart.

The CDR3 has 14 amino acids, counting the end cysteine and phenylalanine. Kept here is only the CDR3 DNA, which spans 42 bases and is read in frame from base 1. Trimming costs V 11 bases and J 0 bases, and their ends lie 16 bases apart. CDR1 and CDR2 (SNHLY, FYNNEI) derive from the germline V gene. Ficoll-Paque density gradient centrifugation was used to isolate PBMCs. The sample was run on an Illumina NovaSeq 6000. Using 5'RACE with constant-segment primers, TCRalpha and TCRbeta cDNA libraries were constructed, with sample barcodes and unique molecular identifiers added in the process. Trizol reagent was used to extract RNA from every sample. Amplification of the libraries took two PCR steps, and the second step added a second sample barcode plus Illumina TruSeq adapters. Libraries were sequenced on an Illumina NovaSeq with 2 x 150 bp paired-end reads. Per the original workflow: Demultiplexing of reads and collapsing into UMI-guided consensus sequences were performed with migec v1.2.7. Using mixcr v2.1.11, UMI consensuses were aligned to TRA and TRB V and J templates and then assembled into clonotypes. A clonotype was counted as expanded or contracted only when both edgeR and NoisET called the clonotype significant, with the noise models trained on biological replicates. For edgeR calls, the cutoffs were a false discovery rate-adjusted p below 0.01 and a log2 fold-change threshold of 1. As an exploratory analysis of dynamics, max-normalized trajectories of the 1000 most abundant clonotypes were examined with PCA combined with hierarchical clustering. The CD4 or CD8 phenotype of responding clones was assigned using the separately sequenced CD4+ and CD8+ repertoires. TCRdb trimmed public reads at Q25 via fastp, called clones via MiXCR and kept in-frame beta chains. All rows with the same CDR3 protein become a single entry with the most common DNA and genes. The V and J calls and clone size come from TCRdb's table, not from the authors' own analysis. This sample holds hundreds of thousands of distinct CDR3 sequences; approximately 18% were observed only once. 20% to 25% of the sample belongs to the ten largest clones.

Findings and caveats that apply to the study as a whole: Some responding clones were detected in pre-infection memory, suggesting pre-existing cross-reactive memory T cells joined the SARS-CoV-2 response. SARS-CoV-2 specificity of the second-wave clones peaking on day 37 was not confirmed. Contracting CD4+ clones turned up mainly in the CM and EM memory subsets, whereas EMRA was where CD8+ clones were enriched. The study covered only a couple of mild cases, and larger cohorts including severe cases with pre-infection samples were considered necessary. From day 15 to 85, contracting clones showed balanced CD4/CD8 phenotypes, whereas a second wave of clones that expanded from day 15 to 37 leaned towards CD4+.

The sequencing sample was made of PBMCs or a T cell subset sorted from them (not recorded which). The sequence was collected from a man between 18 and 35 years old who had mild COVID-19 (a few samples of this study predate the infection). The sample titles of this study are shuffled in the database, so cell type and time point are left out; the donor was told from shared clones. The chain joins TRBV2 to TRBJ1-2; TRBD1 is a weak D gene call, 6 bases matching. The nucleotide sequence is TGTGCCTATCACGGGGGCAATACTAACTATGGCTACACCTTC. Translated, this gives CAYHGGNTNYGYTF.